The entry below gives a single TCR beta chain sequence along with its context. Antigen specificity is unknown. The data are from a study of cytomegalovirus exposure and HLA in healthy donors. Study summary: Earlier, 100 million to 130 million unique TCR beta sequences were recovered from roughly 200 million T cells by an analysis. The study's findings and limits: TCR beta chain V- and J-gene trimming was linked, in a later analysis, to a missense variant in DCLRE1C.

Trimming took 6 bases from V and 6 from J; bases not matched to a gene: 13. The CDR3 loop spans 14 amino acids. The germline CDR1 and CDR2 sequences are SQVTM and ANQGSEA. 13 Jbeta primers and 60 Vbeta primers were used for the PCR. The method was immunoSEQ multiplex PCR; TCRdb's version includes in-frame clones alone and lacks a portion of them. The sample consists of 90,000 to 100,000 clones, around 66% of them appearing once. This TCR was recovered from a man aged 25 to 40 in good health and CMV-seronegative. The V and J genes are TRBV29-1 and TRBJ1-1, with TRBD1 matching over 7 bases. The sequenced sample consisted of PBMCs. CDR3 residues: CSVGTVLQSAEAFF. The CDR3 nucleotides read TGCAGCGTCGGGACAGTTCTACAATCCGCTGAAGCTTTCTTT.